This TCR beta chain was observed in a study of radiation and T cells in renal cell carcinoma. Study-level information: Nephrectomy followed 15 Gy stereotactic body radiation by 4 weeks.

V was cut by 4 bases and J by 2 bases, with 12 bases left in between. Germline V gene sequence: CDR1 SGHDN, CDR2 FVKESK. This CDR3 contains 14 residues. Overall study findings and caveats: Without pretreatment biopsies, baseline tumor clonotype presence was undetermined. In blood, top tumor clones expanded by 2 weeks, shrinking by 4.

The assay was immunoSEQ multiplex PCR, and TCRdb's table has in-frame clones only and misses some. This table holds roughly 120,000 clones, 70% to 90% found once. As for this clone: Antigen: not known.

Time point in this sample: blood 2 weeks post-SBRT. The treatment here: 15 Gy SBRT to primary tumor, nephrectomy 4 weeks later. The clonotype originates from a woman aged 55 to 70 with renal cell carcinoma. This chain links TRBV14 with TRBJ2-7, with D perhaps being TRBD1 or TRBD2 (5 bases each). The starting material was blood, obtained from a patient whose treatment included radiotherapy and nephrectomy. The CDR3 sequence is CASSPTGRTYEQYF. CDR3 bases: TGTGCCAGCAGCCCCACGGGACGGACCTACGAGCAGTACTTC.